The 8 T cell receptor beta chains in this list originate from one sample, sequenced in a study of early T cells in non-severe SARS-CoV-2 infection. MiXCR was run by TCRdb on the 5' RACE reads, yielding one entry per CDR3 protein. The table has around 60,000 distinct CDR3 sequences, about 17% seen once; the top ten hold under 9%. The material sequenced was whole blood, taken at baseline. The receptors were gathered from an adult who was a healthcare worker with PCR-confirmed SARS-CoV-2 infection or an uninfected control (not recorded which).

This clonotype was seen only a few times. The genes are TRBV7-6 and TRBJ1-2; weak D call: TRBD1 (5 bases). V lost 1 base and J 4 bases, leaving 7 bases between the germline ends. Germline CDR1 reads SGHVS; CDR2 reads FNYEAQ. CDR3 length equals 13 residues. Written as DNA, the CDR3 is TGTGCCAGCAGCTTAGAAGGGACCTATGGCTACACCTTC. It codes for CASSLEGTYGYTF. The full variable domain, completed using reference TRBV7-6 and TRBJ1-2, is GAGVSQSPRYKVTKRGQDVALRCDPISGHVSLYWYRQALGQGPEFLTYFNYEAQQDKSGLPNDRFSAERPEGSISTLTIQRTEQRDSAMYRCASSLEGTYGYTFGSGTRLTVV.

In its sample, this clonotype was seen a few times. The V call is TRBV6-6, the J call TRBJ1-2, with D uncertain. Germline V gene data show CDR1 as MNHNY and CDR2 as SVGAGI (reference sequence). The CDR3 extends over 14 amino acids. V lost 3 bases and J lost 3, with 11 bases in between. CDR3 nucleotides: TGTGCCAGCAGTTATTGGTCTGGGGACTATGGCTACACCTTC. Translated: CASSYWSGDYGYTF.

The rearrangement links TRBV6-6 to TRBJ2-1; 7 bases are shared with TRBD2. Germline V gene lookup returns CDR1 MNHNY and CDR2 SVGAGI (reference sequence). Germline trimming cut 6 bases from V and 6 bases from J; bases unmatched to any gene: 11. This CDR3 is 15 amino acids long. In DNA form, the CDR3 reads TGTGCCAGCAGCCCCACTAGCGACGCTACCAATGAGCAGTTCTTC. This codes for CASSPTSDATNEQFF.

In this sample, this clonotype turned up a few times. The CDR3 loop is CASSVAYWGTDTQYF. Here the CDR3 DNA reads TGTGCCAGCAGCGTAGCGTACTGGGGGACAGATACGCAGTATTTT. The chain uses TRBV9 and TRBJ2-3; the D gene could be TRBD1 or TRBD2 (5 bases each). The length of the CDR3 is 15 residues. Trimming took 0 bases from V and 3 from J, leaving 11 bases between them. CDR1 and CDR2 from the germline V gene are SGDLS and YYNGEE.

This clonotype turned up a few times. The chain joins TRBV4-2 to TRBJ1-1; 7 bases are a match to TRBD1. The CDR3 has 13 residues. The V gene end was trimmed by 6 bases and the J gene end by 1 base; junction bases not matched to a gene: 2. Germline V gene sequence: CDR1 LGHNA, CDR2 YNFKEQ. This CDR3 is CASSDRENTEAFF. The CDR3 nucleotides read TGTGCCAGCAGTGACAGGGAGAACACTGAAGCTTTCTTT.

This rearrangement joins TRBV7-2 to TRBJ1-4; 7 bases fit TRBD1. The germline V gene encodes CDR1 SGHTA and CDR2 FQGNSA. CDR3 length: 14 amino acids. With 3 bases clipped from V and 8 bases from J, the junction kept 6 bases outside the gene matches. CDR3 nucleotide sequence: TGTGCCAGCAGCTTTTCAGGGGGTAGCGAAAAACTGTTTTTT. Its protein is CASSFSGGSEKLFF.

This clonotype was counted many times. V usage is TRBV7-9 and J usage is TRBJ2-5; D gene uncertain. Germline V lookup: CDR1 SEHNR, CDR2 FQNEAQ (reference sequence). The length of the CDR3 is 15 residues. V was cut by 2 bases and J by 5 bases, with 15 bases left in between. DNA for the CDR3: TGTGCCAGCAGCTTAAACGGGCTAGAAGGCGAGACCCAGTACTTC. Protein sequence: CASSLNGLEGETQYF.

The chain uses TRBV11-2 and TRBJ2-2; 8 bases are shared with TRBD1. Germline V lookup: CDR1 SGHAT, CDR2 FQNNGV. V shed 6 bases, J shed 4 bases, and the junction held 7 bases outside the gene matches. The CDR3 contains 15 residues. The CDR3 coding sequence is TGTGCCAGCAGTTTTCAGGGGGCTGGCACCGGGGAGCTGTTTTTT. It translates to CASSFQGAGTGELFF.